A single sample gave rise to the 16 T cell receptor beta chains below, sequenced in a study of identical twins. TCRdb re-called the 5' RACE reads with MiXCR, one entry per CDR3 protein. The sample has approximately 470,000 distinct CDR3 sequences; approximately 15% are singletons. The sample was also reused in another study, on yellow fever vaccine responses in identical twins.

The material sequenced was CD4+ T cells sorted from blood. These receptors all come from a woman aged 18-29 years in good health.

The chain couples TRBV11-1 to TRBJ2-7; D call uncertain. Trimming took off 2 bases at V and 5 bases at J, with 16 bases between the two ends. Germline assignment: CDR1 SGHAT and CDR2 FQDESV (reference sequence). The CDR3 extends over 15 amino acids. The CDR3: CASSLPGPQSNEQYF. The CDR3 DNA is TGTGCCAGCAGCTTACCGGGCCCCCAATCGAACGAGCAGTACTTC.

CDR3 sequence: CSVEDRDSYADTQYF. CDR3 DNA sequence: TGCAGCGTTGAAGATCGGGACAGTTACGCAGATACGCAGTATTTT. The chain links TRBV29-1 to TRBJ2-3, with 7 positions matching TRBD1. Germline lookup yields CDR1 SQVTM and CDR2 ANQGSEA. V shed 0 bases and J 4 bases; nucleotides not matched to a gene: 7. The CDR3 totals 15 residues.

The chain couples TRBV15 to TRBJ2-1; TRBD2 matches at 9 bases. The germline V gene encodes CDR1 LNHNV and CDR2 YYDKDF (reference sequence). The CDR3 sequence is 16 residues long. The V and J ends lost 5 bases and 0 bases, in that order; junction bases with no gene match: 5. The CDR3 nucleotides read TGTGCCACCAGCTCTCGACTAGCGGTCTCCTACAATGAGCAGTTCTTC. It specifies CATSSRLAVSYNEQFF.

The chain recombines TRBV11-2 with TRBJ2-5, with D tentatively TRBD2 (7 bases). V was cut by 2 bases and J by 5 bases, with 18 bases left in between. This CDR3 contains 16 residues. Germline CDR1 is SGHAT and CDR2 is FQNNGV. The CDR3 spells CASSLRFRGARETQYF. CDR3 DNA: TGTGCCAGCAGCTTAAGGTTCCGGGGGGCGAGGGAGACCCAGTACTTC.

The chain couples TRBV27 to TRBJ2-7; 12 nucleotides line up with TRBD2. CDR1 and CDR2 from the germline V gene are MNHEY and SMNVEV (reference sequence). V gave up 5 bases and J gave up 4 bases; unmatched junction bases: 6. This CDR3 comprises 15 residues. CDR3 nucleotide sequence: TGTGCCAGCAGTAAGCGGACTAGCGGGACATACGAGCAGTACTTC. The encoded protein is CASSKRTSGTYEQYF.

This clonotype was observed a handful of times. The chain links TRBV21-1 to TRBJ2-3; TRBD1 is taken as the D call from the table, unchecked against the DNA. TRBV21-1 is described as a pseudogene. The CDR3 runs to 16 residues. CDR3 sequence (DNA): TGTGCCAGCAGCAAAGTGGCAGGGGAAGGGTCAGATACGCAGTATTTT. Its protein product is CASSKVAGEGSDTQYF.

The chain combines TRBV6-5 with TRBJ2-5; the match to TRBD2 covers 14 bases. The CDR3 is 16 residues long. Germline CDR1 MNHEY, CDR2 SVGAGI. With 2 bases clipped from V and 5 bases from J, the junction kept 4 bases outside the gene matches. The CDR3 sequence is CASSYAGLAGDETQYF. In DNA, the CDR3 is TGTGCCAGCAGTTACGCGGGACTAGCGGGGGATGAGACCCAGTACTTC.

This chain connects TRBV20-1 to TRBJ2-1; no clear D. Germline V gives CDR1 DFQATT, CDR2 SNEGSKA (reference sequence). This CDR3 contains 13 residues. V was clipped by 0 bases and J by 7 bases, with 10 bases between them. CDR3 sequence reads: CSARDYFGNEQFF. The CDR3 nucleotides are TGCAGTGCTAGAGATTACTTTGGAAATGAGCAGTTCTTC.

This clonotype was observed a few times. The V gene is TRBV12-3 or TRBV12-4, the J gene TRBJ2-1; the D gene could be TRBD1 or TRBD2 (5 bases each). V dropped 3 bases and J dropped 5 bases, with 11 bases sitting between them. There are 14 residues in the CDR3. CDR3 region: CASSLDGGDNEQFF. The CDR3 region has the DNA TGTGCCAGCAGTTTGGATGGGGGAGACAATGAGCAGTTCTTC.

This clonotype has only a few counts. The V gene is TRBV7-3, the J gene TRBJ2-2; weak D call: TRBD1 (5 bases). This CDR3 spans 14 amino acids. Germline V gives CDR1 SGHTA, CDR2 FQGTGA. V dropped 3 bases and J dropped 6 bases, with 11 bases sitting between them. This CDR3 is CASSLGLIPGELFF. CDR3 coding DNA: TGTGCCAGCAGCTTGGGGCTTATTCCCGGGGAGCTGTTTTTT.

This clonotype has just a few counts. The chain carries TRBV24-1 and TRBJ2-2, with D hard to call. The germline V gene has CDR1 KGHDR and CDR2 SFDVKD. Trimming pared 5 bases from V and 6 bases from J, leaving 15 bases between. This CDR3 region has 15 residues. The CDR3 coding sequence is TGTGCCACCAGTGCTGTCTTAGCCCAACCCGGGGAGCTGTTTTTT. Translated, it gives CATSAVLAQPGELFF.

This sequence joins TRBV20-1 and TRBJ2-3; no clear D. This CDR3 has 15 residues. Germline values: CDR1 DFQATT, CDR2 SNEGSKA (reference sequence). The V end was cut by 3 bases, the J end by 2 bases, with 15 bases between. CDR3 nucleotide sequence: TGCAGTGCTAGTTCGGCATCTAAGGCCACAGATACGCAGTATTTT. This sequence encodes CSASSASKATDTQYF.

This clonotype was counted ten times or more. The rearrangement uses TRBV7-2 and TRBJ2-3; the D is unclear. The V gene's germline CDR1 is SGHTA and CDR2 FQGNSA. The CDR3 consists of 13 residues. The V end lost 5 bases, the J end lost 2 bases, and 8 bases lay between the germline ends. DNA of the CDR3: TGTGCCAGCAGCCCTCCCGTCACAGATACGCAGTATTTT. As protein: CASSPPVTDTQYF.

The CDR3 spells CSAEQGKYNEQFF. CDR3 nucleotides: TGCAGTGCGGAACAGGGAAAATACAATGAGCAGTTCTTC. The rearrangement uses TRBV20-1 and TRBJ2-1, with a weak D call TRBD1 (6 bases). This CDR3 contains 13 residues. CDR1 and CDR2 (germline): DFQATT, SNEGSKA (reference sequence). The V end lost 6 bases, the J end lost 4 bases, and 13 bases lay between the germline ends.

The chain recombines TRBV12-3 or TRBV12-4 with TRBJ2-7; D not certain. The CDR3 totals 12 residues. V was shortened by 6 bases and J by 5 bases, with 11 bases between the two germline ends. The chain's CDR3 is CASSTRAHEQYF. In DNA form, the CDR3 reads TGTGCCAGCAGCACCCGAGCCCACGAGCAGTACTTC.

The chain employs TRBV6-2 or TRBV6-3 and TRBJ2-2, with TRBD2 identical over 10 bases. CDR1 MNHEY and CDR2 SVGEGT come from the germline V gene. J gave up 4 bases and V 5 bases, and 10 bases lay outside the gene matches. The CDR3 runs 17 residues. The CDR3 DNA is TGTGCCAGCAGTCCCCTTGGACTAGCGGCCGGCACCGGGGAGCTGTTTTTT. It encodes CASSPLGLAAGTGELFF.